These 20 T cell receptor beta chains were sequenced from one sample in a study of cytomegalovirus exposure and HLA in healthy donors. 60 Vbeta and 13 Jbeta primers were used in PCR. Profiling relied on immunoSEQ multiplex PCR, and the TCRdb table lists in-frame clones only, not all of them. The sample has roughly 300,000 clones, 75% to 90% seen once. The specimen was PBMCs. The receptors here all came from a man between 40 and 49 years old in good health and CMV-seropositive.

This sequence joins TRBV7-3 and TRBJ2-5, with unresolved D. Germline V gene sequence: CDR1 SGHTA, CDR2 FQGTGA. V was shortened by 3 bases and J by 5 bases, with 10 bases between the two germline ends. The CDR3 consists of 13 residues. The CDR3 spells CASSFNPGETQYF. The CDR3 nucleotides read TGTGCCAGCAGCTTTAATCCCGGGGAGACCCAGTACTTC.

The rearrangement uses TRBV7-2 and TRBJ1-1; D unresolved. There are 15 residues in the CDR3. Germline-derived CDR1 and CDR2 are SGHTA and FQGNSA. V was pared by 2 bases and J by 2 bases, with 12 bases between. The DNA of the CDR3 is TGTGCCAGCAGCTTAAGAGCCGCGAGAAACACTGAAGCTTTCTTT. This gives the protein CASSLRAARNTEAFF.

The chain links TRBV2 to TRBJ2-7; D is perhaps TRBD2 (6 bases). Per the germline V gene, CDR1 is SNHLY and CDR2 is FYNNEI. The CDR3 is 12 residues long. The V end was cut by 7 bases, the J end by 3 bases, with 10 bases between. CDR3 sequence (DNA): TGTGCCAGCAAACGGGGGATCTACGAGCAGTACTTC. This sequence encodes CASKRGIYEQYF.

For this clone: This CDR3 is also generated by other DNA sequences in the sample. The V call is TRBV29-1, the J call TRBJ2-1; 13 bases are shared with TRBD2. The CDR3 runs 14 residues. Germline CDR1 is SQVTM and CDR2 is ANQGSEA. The trim removed 3 bases at V and 5 bases at J, leaving 1 base unmatched. Written as DNA, the CDR3 is TGCAGCGTTGATGGGACTAGCGGGAACAATGAGCAGTTCTTC. Translating it yields CSVDGTSGNNEQFF.

V and J are TRBV19 and TRBJ2-2; 9 bases match TRBD2. CDR3 length: 15 residues. Germline CDR1 and CDR2: LNHDA and SQIVND (reference sequence). The J segment lost 2 bases and the V segment lost 5 bases, leaving 3 bases of the junction unmatched. Here the CDR3 DNA reads TGTGCCAGTAGTTGGACTAGCGAAAACACCGGGGAGCTGTTTTTT. It yields the protein CASSWTSENTGELFF.

V is TRBV2 and J is TRBJ1-5; a possible D gene is TRBD1 (5 bases). Germline V CDR1 and CDR2: SNHLY, FYNNEI. The length of the CDR3 is 14 residues. V lost 6 bases and J 4 bases, leaving 13 bases between the germline ends. This chain's CDR3 is CASSDTTANQPQHF. CDR3 nucleotide sequence: TGTGCCAGCAGCGACACGACAGCTAATCAGCCCCAGCATTTT.

This chain joins TRBV10-1 and TRBJ1-5, with a weak D call TRBD1 (5 bases). Trimming left V 6 bases short and J 7 bases short, with 16 bases between. The CDR3 covers 14 residues. Per the germline V gene, CDR1 is WNHNN and CDR2 is SYGVQD (reference sequence). CDR3 sequence: CASSPGQRSQPQHF. In DNA form, the CDR3 reads TGCGCCAGCAGCCCCGGACAACGTAGCCAGCCCCAGCATTTT.

The J gene is TRBJ1-2, the V gene TRBV28; TRBD1 agrees at 10 bases. The CDR3 runs to 14 residues. Trimming at V came to 5 bases and at J to 8 bases, leaving 8 bases not matched to a gene. Germline V gene lookup returns CDR1 MDHEN and CDR2 SYDVKM. CDR3 DNA sequence: TGTGCCAGCAGTGCACGACAGGGGGCGAGGGGCTACACCTTC. Protein: CASSARQGARGYTF.

CDR3 sequence: CASSGTFYTQYF. CDR3 in DNA: TGTGCCAGCAGCGGGACTTTTTATACGCAGTATTTT. V is TRBV2 and J is TRBJ2-3; a possible D gene is TRBD2 (6 bases). V shed 6 bases and J shed 7 bases, with 11 bases lying between them. The length of the CDR3 is 12 residues. Germline CDR1 reads SNHLY; CDR2 reads FYNNEI.

This clone was detected once. The V call is TRBV6-6, the J call TRBJ1-4; perhaps TRBD1 as D (5 bases). Germline V gene sequence: CDR1 MNHNY, CDR2 SVGAGI (reference sequence). The CDR3 extends over 16 amino acids. Trimming took off 2 bases at V and 2 bases at J, with 12 bases between the two ends. CDR3 protein: CASSYPRGYTNEKLFF. In nucleotides, the CDR3 is TGTGCCAGCAGTTACCCGCGGGGGTACACTAATGAAAAACTGTTTTTT.

This chain uses TRBV27 with TRBJ2-3; maybe TRBD1 (6 bases). The CDR3 consists of 12 residues. Looked up from germline, CDR1 is MNHEY and CDR2 is SMNVEV (reference sequence). V lost 10 bases and J lost 3, with 11 bases in between. CDR3: CATTGSTDTQYF. The DNA for the CDR3 is TGTGCCACCACAGGGTCGACAGATACGCAGTATTTT.

The CDR3 is CASSQDSGALNTEAFF. In nucleotides, the CDR3 is TGCGCCAGCAGCCAAGATTCAGGGGCATTGAACACTGAAGCTTTCTTT. The rearrangement joins TRBV4-1 to TRBJ1-1; D perhaps matches TRBD1 (6 bases). Trimming cost V 0 bases and J 0 bases, with 11 bases left between them. Germline V gene lookup returns CDR1 MGHRA and CDR2 YSYEKL. CDR3 length equals 16 residues.

The DNA for the CDR3 is TGTGCCATCAGTGATCCGACGAGATTGGGGGGAGGTAATCAGCCCCAGCATTTT. This translates into CAISDPTRLGGGNQPQHF. The rearrangement joins TRBV10-3 to TRBJ1-5; maybe TRBD1 (5 bases). The CDR3 has 18 amino acids. Per germline, CDR1 ENHRY and CDR2 SYGVKD. V was pared by 3 bases and J by 4 bases, with 22 bases between.

There are a few counts of this clone. The chain combines TRBV2 with TRBJ2-1, with 8 bases identical to TRBD2. The ends lost 6 bases at V and 4 bases at J; junction bases unmatched: 8. Germline V CDR1 and CDR2: SNHLY, FYNNEI. There are 15 residues in the CDR3. CDR3 in amino acids: CASRERETGYNEQFF. The CDR3 nucleotides are TGTGCCAGCAGGGAGCGGGAGACAGGATACAATGAGCAGTTCTTC.

The chain couples TRBV5-1 to TRBJ1-2, with D perhaps matching TRBD1 (5 bases). CDR1 and CDR2 (germline): SGHRS, YFSETQ. The CDR3 runs 13 residues. With 4 bases removed from V and 0 bases from J, the gap between germline ends came to 7 bases. The CDR3 DNA follows: TGCGCCAGCAGCCAGACAGCTAACTATGGCTACACCTTC. It encodes CASSQTANYGYTF.

This clone showed up just once. The CDR3 reads CSVVFAGGDYEQYF. The CDR3 DNA reads as TGCAGCGTTGTATTTGCTGGGGGGGACTACGAGCAGTACTTC. This chain connects TRBV29-1 to TRBJ2-7, with 7 bases aligning to TRBD2. CDR1 and CDR2 from the germline V gene are SQVTM and ANQGSEA. V lost 4 bases to trimming and J lost 3 bases; unmatched junction nucleotides: 9. The CDR3 totals 14 residues.

The chain carries TRBV2 and TRBJ1-1, with D perhaps TRBD1 (5 bases). Germline V gene lookup returns CDR1 SNHLY and CDR2 FYNNEI. Trimming stripped 7 bases from V and 4 bases from J, with 16 bases between. This CDR3 is built from 14 residues. CDR3: CASTPGWGGTEAFF. DNA of the CDR3: TGTGCCAGCACCCCGGGCTGGGGCGGCACTGAAGCTTTCTTT. Full variable domain (rest looked up from reference TRBV2 and TRBJ1-1): EPEVTQTPSHQVTQMGQEVILRCVPISNHLYFYWYRQILGQKVEFLVSFYNNEISEKSEIFDDQFSVERPDGSNFTLKIRSTKLEDSAMYFCASTPGWGGTEAFFGQGTRLTVV.

This sequence joins TRBV7-9 and TRBJ2-2; 8 nucleotides agree with TRBD2. Germline values: CDR1 SEHNR, CDR2 FQNEAQ (reference sequence). The junction had 5 bases not matched to a gene; V was cut back by 3 bases and J by 5 bases. CDR3 size: 15 residues. CDR3 protein: CASSFIAGLTGELFF. The CDR3 DNA is TGTGCCAGCAGCTTTATAGCGGGATTAACCGGGGAGCTGTTTTTT.

V usage is TRBV4-3 and J usage is TRBJ2-2; D gene uncertain. This CDR3 spans 16 amino acids. Per germline, CDR1 LGHNA and CDR2 YSLEER. V lost 0 bases to trimming and J lost 6 bases, with 14 bases between them. The CDR3 DNA is TGCGCCAGCAGCCAAGATAGGTTCGGCGGTTCCGGGGAGCTGTTTTTT. It codes for CASSQDRFGGSGELFF.

CDR3: CASSFRDSPGELFF. The DNA of the CDR3 is TGTGCCAGCAGCTTCCGGGACAGTCCAGGGGAGCTGTTTTTT. The rearrangement uses TRBV7-3 and TRBJ2-2, with 7 bases matching TRBD1. The CDR3 contains 14 residues. Per germline, CDR1 SGHTA and CDR2 FQGTGA. V shed 3 bases and J 8 bases; nucleotides not matched to a gene: 6.